This T cell receptor beta chain comes out of a study of metastatic and nonmetastatic thyroid tumors. Study as a whole: Repertoire data that came from the blood and tumor or nodule tissue of malignant and benign thyroid patients were compared.

Every patient was untreated before thyroid surgery. This clone was counted at least ten times. MiXCR reprocessed the PCR reads for TCRdb. The profile covers tens of thousands of clones, with more than 9.5% appearing a single time and approximately 11% taken by the ten largest. The trim removed 4 bases at V and 2 bases at J, leaving 12 bases unmatched. The germline CDR1 and CDR2 sequences are LNHDA and SQIVND (reference sequence). This CDR3 spans 20 amino acids. The clonotype originates from a female donor with papillary thyroid cancer or a benign thyroid nodule (not recorded which). Some clones in this sample may be carry-over from other donors' samples. The material sequenced was blood. The chain joins TRBV19 to TRBJ2-2; 14 bases map to TRBD2. The CDR3 protein is CASSKFNVGTSGRNTGELFF. Here the CDR3 DNA reads TGTGCCAGTAGTAAATTCAACGTCGGGACTAGCGGGAGAAACACCGGGGAGCTGTTTTTT. The full variable domain, in which reference TRBV19 and TRBJ2-2 provide the parts outside the CDR3, is DGGITQSPKYLFRKEGQNVTLSCEQNLNHDAMYWYRQDPGQGLRLIYYSQIVNDFQKGDIAEGYSVSREKKESFPLTVTSAQKNPTAFYLCASSKFNVGTSGRNTGELFFGEGSRLTVL.